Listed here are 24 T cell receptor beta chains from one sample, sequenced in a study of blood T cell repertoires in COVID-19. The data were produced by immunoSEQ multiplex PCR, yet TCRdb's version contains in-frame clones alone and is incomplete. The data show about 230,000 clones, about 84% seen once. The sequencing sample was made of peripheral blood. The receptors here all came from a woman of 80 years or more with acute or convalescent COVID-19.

In DNA, the CDR3 is TGTGCCAGTTCTACGGGAGGGCGAATCTACGAGCAGTACTTC. Protein: CASSTGGRIYEQYF. The rearrangement joins TRBV19 to TRBJ2-7; 8 nucleotides agree with TRBD2. Germline CDR1 reads LNHDA; CDR2 reads SQIVND (reference sequence). The CDR3 runs 14 residues. Trimming cost V 8 bases and J 3 bases; bases outside gene matches: 9.

In DNA, the CDR3 is TGTGCCAGTAGTAGAGGGACAGGGGGAGGTATGGAGACCCAGTACTTC. This codes for CASSRGTGGGMETQYF. V and J are TRBV19 and TRBJ2-5, with TRBD1 identical over 11 bases. CDR1 is LNHDA, CDR2 SQIVND, per germline (reference sequence). The V segment lost 4 bases and the J segment 5 bases; nucleotides outside the gene matches: 9. The CDR3 loop spans 16 amino acids.

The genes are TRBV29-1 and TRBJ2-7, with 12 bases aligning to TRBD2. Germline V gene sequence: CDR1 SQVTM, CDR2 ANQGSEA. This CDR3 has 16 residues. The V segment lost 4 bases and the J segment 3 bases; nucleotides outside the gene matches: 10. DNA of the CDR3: TGCAGCGTTGCCCCTTCTAGCGGGAGGGCCGGCTACGAGCAGTACTTC. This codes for CSVAPSSGRAGYEQYF.

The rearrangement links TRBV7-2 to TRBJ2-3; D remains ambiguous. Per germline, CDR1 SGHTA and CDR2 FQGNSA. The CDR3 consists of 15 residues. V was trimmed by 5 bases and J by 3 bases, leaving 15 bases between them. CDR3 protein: CASSLPVLGTDTQYF. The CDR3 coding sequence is TGTGCCAGCAGCCTCCCGGTTCTAGGAACAGATACGCAGTATTTT. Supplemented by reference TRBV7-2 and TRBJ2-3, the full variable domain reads GAGVSQSPSNKVTEKGKDVELRCDPISGHTALYWYRQSLGQGLEFLIYFQGNSAPDKSGLPSDRFSAERTGGSVSTLTIQRTQQEDSAVYLCASSLPVLGTDTQYFGPGTRLTVL.

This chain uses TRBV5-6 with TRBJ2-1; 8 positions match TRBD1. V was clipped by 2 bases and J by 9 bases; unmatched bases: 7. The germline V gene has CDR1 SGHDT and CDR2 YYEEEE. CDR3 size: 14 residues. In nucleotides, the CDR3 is TGTGCCAGCAGCTTCGGGACAGGATTAGGTGAGCAGTTCTTC. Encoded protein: CASSFGTGLGEQFF.

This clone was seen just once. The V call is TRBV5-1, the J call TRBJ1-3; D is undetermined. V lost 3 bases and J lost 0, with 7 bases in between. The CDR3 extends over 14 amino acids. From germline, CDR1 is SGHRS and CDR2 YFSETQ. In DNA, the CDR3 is TGCGCCAGCAGCTCCCCGGGCTCTGGAAACACCATATATTTT. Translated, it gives CASSSPGSGNTIYF.

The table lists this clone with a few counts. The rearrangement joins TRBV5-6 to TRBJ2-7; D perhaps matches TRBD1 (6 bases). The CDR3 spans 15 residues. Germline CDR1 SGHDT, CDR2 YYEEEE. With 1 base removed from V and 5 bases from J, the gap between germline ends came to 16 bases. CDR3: CASSLSGEWQDEQYF. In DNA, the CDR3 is TGTGCCAGCAGCTTGTCAGGGGAGTGGCAGGACGAGCAGTACTTC.

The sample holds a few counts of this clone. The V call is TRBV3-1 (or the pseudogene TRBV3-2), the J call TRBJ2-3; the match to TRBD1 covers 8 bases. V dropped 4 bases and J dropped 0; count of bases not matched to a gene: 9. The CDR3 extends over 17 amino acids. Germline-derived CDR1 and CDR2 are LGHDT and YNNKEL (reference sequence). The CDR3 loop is CASSLLTRGLSTDTQYF. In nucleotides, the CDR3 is TGTGCCAGCAGCCTCCTCACCAGGGGGCTGAGCACAGATACGCAGTATTTT.

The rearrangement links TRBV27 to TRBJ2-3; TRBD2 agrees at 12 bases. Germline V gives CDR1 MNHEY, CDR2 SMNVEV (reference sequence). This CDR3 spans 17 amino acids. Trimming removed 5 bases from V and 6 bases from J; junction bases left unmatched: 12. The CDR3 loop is CASSIRTSGTSTDTQYF. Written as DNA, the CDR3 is TGTGCCAGCAGTATCCGGACTAGCGGGACATCGACGGATACGCAGTATTTT.

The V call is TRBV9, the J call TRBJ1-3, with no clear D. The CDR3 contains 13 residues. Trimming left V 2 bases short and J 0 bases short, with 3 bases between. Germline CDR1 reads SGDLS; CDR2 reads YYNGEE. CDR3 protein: CASSVNSGNTIYF. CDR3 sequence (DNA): TGTGCCAGCAGCGTTAACTCTGGAAACACCATATATTTT.

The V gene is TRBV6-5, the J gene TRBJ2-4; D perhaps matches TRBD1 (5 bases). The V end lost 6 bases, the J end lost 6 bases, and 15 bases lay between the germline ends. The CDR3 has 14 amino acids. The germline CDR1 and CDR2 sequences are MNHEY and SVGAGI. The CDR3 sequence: CASSRSGRGNIQYF. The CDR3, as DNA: TGTGCCAGCAGCCGGTCTGGAAGGGGAAACATTCAGTACTTC.

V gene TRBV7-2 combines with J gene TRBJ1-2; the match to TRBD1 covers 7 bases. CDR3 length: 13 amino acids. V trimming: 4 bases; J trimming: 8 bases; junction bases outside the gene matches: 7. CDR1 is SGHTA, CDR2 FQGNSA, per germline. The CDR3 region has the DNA TGTGCCAGCAGCTACGACAGGGATGGAGGCTACACCTTC. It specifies CASSYDRDGGYTF.

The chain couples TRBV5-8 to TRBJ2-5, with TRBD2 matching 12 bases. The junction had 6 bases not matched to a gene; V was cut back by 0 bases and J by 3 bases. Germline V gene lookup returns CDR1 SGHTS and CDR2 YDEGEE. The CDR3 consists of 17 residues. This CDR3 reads CASSLAGLAGGEETQYF. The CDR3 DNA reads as TGTGCCAGCAGCTTGGCCGGGCTAGCGGGGGGGGAAGAGACCCAGTACTTC.

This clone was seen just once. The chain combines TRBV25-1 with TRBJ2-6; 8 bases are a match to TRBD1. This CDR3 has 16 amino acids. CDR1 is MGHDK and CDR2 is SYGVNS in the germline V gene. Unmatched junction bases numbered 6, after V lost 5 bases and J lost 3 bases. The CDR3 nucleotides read TGTGCCAGCAGTAGGACAGGGAGTATTGGGGCCAACGTCCTGACTTTC. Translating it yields CASSRTGSIGANVLTF.

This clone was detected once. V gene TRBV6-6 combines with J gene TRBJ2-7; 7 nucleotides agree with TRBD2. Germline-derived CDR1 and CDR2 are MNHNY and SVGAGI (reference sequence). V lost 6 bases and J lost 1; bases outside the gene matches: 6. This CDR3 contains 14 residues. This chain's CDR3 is CASSPEGGSYEQYF. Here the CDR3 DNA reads TGTGCCAGCAGCCCCGAGGGAGGGTCCTACGAGCAGTACTTC.

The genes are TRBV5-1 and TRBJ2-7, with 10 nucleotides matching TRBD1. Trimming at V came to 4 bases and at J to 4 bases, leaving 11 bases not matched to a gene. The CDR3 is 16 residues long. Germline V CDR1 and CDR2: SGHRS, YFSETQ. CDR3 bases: TGCGCCAGCAGCGTAACCCCGGGACAGGGGTCGTACGAGCAGTACTTC. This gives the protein CASSVTPGQGSYEQYF.

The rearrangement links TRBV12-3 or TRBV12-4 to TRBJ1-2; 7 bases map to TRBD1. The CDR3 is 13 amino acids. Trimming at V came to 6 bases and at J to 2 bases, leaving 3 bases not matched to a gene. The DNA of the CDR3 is TGTGCCAGCAGCACGGGACAGAACTATGGCTACACCTTC. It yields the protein CASSTGQNYGYTF.

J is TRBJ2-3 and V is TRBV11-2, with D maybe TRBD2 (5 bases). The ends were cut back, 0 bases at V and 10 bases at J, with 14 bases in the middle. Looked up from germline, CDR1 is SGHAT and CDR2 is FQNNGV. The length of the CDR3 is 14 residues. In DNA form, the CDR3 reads TGTGCCAGCAGCTTAGATCTCCGAAGCGGCCCGCAGTATTTT. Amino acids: CASSLDLRSGPQYF.

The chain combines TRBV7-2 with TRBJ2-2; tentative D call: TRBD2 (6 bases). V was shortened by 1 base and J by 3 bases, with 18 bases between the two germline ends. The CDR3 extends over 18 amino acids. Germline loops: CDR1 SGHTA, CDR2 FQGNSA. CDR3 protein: CASSLVRMRDYYTGELFF. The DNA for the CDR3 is TGTGCCAGCAGCTTAGTGCGGATGCGGGATTACTACACCGGGGAGCTGTTTTTT. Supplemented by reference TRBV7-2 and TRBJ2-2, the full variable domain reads GAGVSQSPSNKVTEKGKDVELRCDPISGHTALYWYRQSLGQGLEFLIYFQGNSAPDKSGLPSDRFSAERTGGSVSTLTIQRTQQEDSAVYLCASSLVRMRDYYTGELFFGEGSRLTVL.

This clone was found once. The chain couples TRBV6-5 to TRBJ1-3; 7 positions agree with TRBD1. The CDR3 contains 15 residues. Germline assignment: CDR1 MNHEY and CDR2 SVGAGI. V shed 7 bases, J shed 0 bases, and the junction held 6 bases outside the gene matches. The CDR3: CASTQGVFSGNTIYF. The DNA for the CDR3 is TGTGCCAGCACCCAGGGGGTGTTCTCTGGAAACACCATATATTTT.

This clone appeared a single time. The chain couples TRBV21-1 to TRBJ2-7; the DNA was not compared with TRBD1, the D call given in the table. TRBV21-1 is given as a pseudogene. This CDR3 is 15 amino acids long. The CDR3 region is CASRVGQQLSYEQYF. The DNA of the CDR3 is TGTGCCAGCAGGGTGGGACAGCAGTTAAGCTACGAGCAGTACTTC.

The CDR3 region is CASSLNLYEQYF. CDR3 nucleotide sequence: TGTGCCAGCAGTTTAAACCTATACGAGCAGTACTTC. V is TRBV12-3 or TRBV12-4 and J is TRBJ2-7; D not resolved. CDR3 length: 12 amino acids. V lost 2 bases, J lost 4 bases, and 6 bases lay in between.

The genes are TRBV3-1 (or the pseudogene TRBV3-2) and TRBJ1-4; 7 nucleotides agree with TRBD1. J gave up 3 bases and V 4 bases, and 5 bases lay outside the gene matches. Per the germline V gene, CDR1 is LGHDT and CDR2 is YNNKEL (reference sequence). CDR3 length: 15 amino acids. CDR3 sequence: CASSLTGTANEKLFF. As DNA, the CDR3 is TGTGCCAGCAGCCTAACCGGGACAGCTAATGAAAAACTGTTTTTT.

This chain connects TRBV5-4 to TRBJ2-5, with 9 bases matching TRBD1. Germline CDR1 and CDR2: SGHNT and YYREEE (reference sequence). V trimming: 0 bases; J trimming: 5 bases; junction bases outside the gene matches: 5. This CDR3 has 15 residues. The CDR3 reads CASSLGQGGTETQYF. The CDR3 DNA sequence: TGTGCCAGCAGCTTGGGACAGGGGGGTACGGAGACCCAGTACTTC.